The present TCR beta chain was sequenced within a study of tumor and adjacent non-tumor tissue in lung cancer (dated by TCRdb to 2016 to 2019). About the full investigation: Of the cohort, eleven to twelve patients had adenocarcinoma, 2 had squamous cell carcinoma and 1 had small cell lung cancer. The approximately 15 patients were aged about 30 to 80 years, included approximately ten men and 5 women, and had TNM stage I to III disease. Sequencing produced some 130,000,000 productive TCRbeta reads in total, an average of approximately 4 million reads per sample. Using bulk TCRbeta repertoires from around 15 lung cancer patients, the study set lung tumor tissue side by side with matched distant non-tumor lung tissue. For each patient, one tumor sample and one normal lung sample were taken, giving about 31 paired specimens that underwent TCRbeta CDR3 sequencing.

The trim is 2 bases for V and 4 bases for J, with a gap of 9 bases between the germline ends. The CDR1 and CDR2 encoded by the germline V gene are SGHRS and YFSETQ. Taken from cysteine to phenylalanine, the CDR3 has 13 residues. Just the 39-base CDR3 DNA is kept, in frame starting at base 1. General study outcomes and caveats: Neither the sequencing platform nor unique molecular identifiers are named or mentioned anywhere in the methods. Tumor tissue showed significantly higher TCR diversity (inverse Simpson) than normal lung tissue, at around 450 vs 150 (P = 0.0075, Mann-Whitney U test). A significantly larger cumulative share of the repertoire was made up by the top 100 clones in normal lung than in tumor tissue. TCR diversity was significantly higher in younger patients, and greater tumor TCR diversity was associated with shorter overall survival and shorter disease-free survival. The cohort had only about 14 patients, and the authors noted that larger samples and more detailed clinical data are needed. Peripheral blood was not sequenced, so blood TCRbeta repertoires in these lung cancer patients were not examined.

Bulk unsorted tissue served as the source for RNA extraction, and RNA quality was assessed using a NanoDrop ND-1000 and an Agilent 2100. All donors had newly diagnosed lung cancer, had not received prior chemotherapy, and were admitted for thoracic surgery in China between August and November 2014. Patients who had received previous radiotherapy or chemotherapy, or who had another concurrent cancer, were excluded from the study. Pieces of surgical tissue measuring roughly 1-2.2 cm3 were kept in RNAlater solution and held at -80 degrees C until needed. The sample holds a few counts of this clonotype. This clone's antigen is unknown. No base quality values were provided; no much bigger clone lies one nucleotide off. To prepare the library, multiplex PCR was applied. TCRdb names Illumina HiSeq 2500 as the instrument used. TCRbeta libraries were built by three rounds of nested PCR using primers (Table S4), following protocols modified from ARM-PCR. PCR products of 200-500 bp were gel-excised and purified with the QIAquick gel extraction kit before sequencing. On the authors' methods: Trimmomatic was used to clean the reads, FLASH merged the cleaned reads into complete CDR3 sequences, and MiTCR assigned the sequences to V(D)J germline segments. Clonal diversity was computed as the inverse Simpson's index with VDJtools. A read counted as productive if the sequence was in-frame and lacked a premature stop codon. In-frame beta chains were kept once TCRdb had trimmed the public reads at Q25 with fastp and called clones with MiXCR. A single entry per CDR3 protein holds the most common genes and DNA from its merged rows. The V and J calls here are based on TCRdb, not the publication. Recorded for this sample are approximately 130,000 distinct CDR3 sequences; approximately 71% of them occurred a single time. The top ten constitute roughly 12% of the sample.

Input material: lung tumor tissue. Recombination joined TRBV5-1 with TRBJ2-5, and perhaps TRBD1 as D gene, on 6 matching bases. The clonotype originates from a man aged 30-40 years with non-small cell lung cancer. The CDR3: CASSFGQTETQYF. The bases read TGCGCCAGCAGCTTTGGACAGACAGAGACCCAGTACTTC.